Below are 32 T cell receptor beta chains sequenced from a single sample in a study of response to subunit inactivated influenza vaccine (dated by TCRdb to about 2018). Library preparation was by RT-PCR. Sequencing took place on an Illumina HiSeq 2500. In-frame beta chains were kept once TCRdb had trimmed the public reads at Q25 with fastp and called clones with MiXCR. Rows with a matching CDR3 protein are joined into one entry that keeps the most common DNA and genes. The sample table records more than 700,000 distinct CDR3 sequences; roughly 20% of these occur just once. The ten largest clones represent roughly 10% of the sample. Sequencing was performed on PBMCs from blood, taken about 5 days after vaccination. The origin of the receptors is a man over 45 who received an inactivated influenza vaccine. Donor details come from another sample of the same person, matched by shared clones.

This clonotype has ten or more counts. V is TRBV5-6 and J is TRBJ1-1; no firm D call. CDR1 and CDR2 (germline): SGHDT, YYEEEE. V lost 3 bases and J 0 bases, leaving 9 bases between the germline ends. There are 14 residues in the CDR3. As DNA, the CDR3 is TGTGCCAGCAGCTCCCCGGTTTTGAACACTGAAGCTTTCTTT. Its translation is CASSSPVLNTEAFF.

CDR3 sequence reads: CSARDVGQNHQPQHF. CDR3 bases: TGCAGTGCTAGAGATGTGGGGCAGAACCATCAGCCCCAGCATTTT. V and J are TRBV20-1 and TRBJ1-5, with D tentatively TRBD1 (5 bases). This CDR3 is built from 15 residues. The germline V gene encodes CDR1 DFQATT and CDR2 SNEGSKA (reference sequence). Trimming cost V 0 bases and J 5 bases, with 14 bases left between them.

There are a few counts of this clonotype. The chain carries TRBV4-1 and TRBJ1-1, with 10 bases that match TRBD1. V lost 2 bases and J lost 12; bases outside the gene matches: 9. The CDR3 runs to 14 residues. Germline CDR1 and CDR2: MGHRA and YSYEKL. The CDR3 sequence: CASSQRTGQGTPFF. CDR3 nucleotide sequence: TGCGCCAGCAGCCAACGAACGGGACAGGGGACGCCTTTCTTT.

This chain links TRBV28 with TRBJ2-2, with TRBD1 matching over 8 bases. CDR1 is MDHEN, CDR2 SYDVKM, per germline. This CDR3 comprises 20 residues. V trimming: 2 bases; J trimming: 0 bases; junction bases outside the gene matches: 14. The CDR3 protein is CASSLNIGTGLYANTGELFF. CDR3 nucleotide sequence: TGTGCCAGCAGTTTAAACATCGGGACAGGACTATACGCGAACACCGGGGAGCTGTTTTTT. Full variable domain (outside the CDR3, taken from reference TRBV28 and TRBJ2-2): DVKVTQSSRYLVKRTGEKVFLECVQDMDHENMFWYRQDPGLGLRLIYFSYDVKMKEKGDIPEGYSVSREKKERFSLILESASTNQTSMYLCASSLNIGTGLYANTGELFFGEGSRLTVL.

This clonotype was seen a few times. In DNA form, the CDR3 reads TGTGCCAGCAAGTGGGACGAGACCCAGTACTTC. Translating gives CASKWDETQYF. The chain uses TRBV7-2 and TRBJ2-5, with D possibly called TRBD1 or TRBD2 (5 bases each). This CDR3 contains 11 residues. Trimming removed 7 bases from V and 5 bases from J, with 8 bases in between. Germline CDR1 SGHTA, CDR2 FQGNSA.

This clonotype was picked up many times. The rearrangement links TRBV5-6 to TRBJ1-1; D call uncertain. Germline CDR1 and CDR2: SGHDT and YYEEEE. CDR3 length: 15 residues. With 0 bases removed from V and 0 bases from J, the gap between germline ends came to 9 bases. CDR3 residues: CASSLVGIMNTEAFF. The CDR3 coding sequence is TGTGCCAGCAGCTTGGTCGGAATCATGAACACTGAAGCTTTCTTT.

V gene TRBV4-2 combines with J gene TRBJ1-3; D unresolved. The CDR3 runs 15 residues. The ends were cut back, 1 base at V and 2 bases at J, with 9 bases in the middle. Germline V gene sequence: CDR1 LGHNA, CDR2 YNFKEQ. The CDR3 region has the DNA TGTGCCAGCAGCCAAGTCCTGGGAACTGGAAACACCATATATTTT. It is translated as CASSQVLGTGNTIYF.

In this sample, this clonotype turned up a few times. The gene calls are TRBV20-1 and TRBJ1-1, with D unclear. CDR1 is DFQATT, CDR2 SNEGSKA, per germline (reference sequence). The V gene lost 6 bases and the J gene lost 3 bases, with 20 bases spanning the gap. The CDR3 spans 15 residues. The CDR3 loop reads CSATGPPTGDTEAFF. In DNA, the CDR3 is TGCAGTGCCACCGGGCCACCTACTGGGGACACTGAAGCTTTCTTT.

This clonotype was seen many times. The chain couples TRBV5-6 to TRBJ2-3; no definite D call. The CDR3 extends over 14 amino acids. Germline V gene data show CDR1 as SGHDT and CDR2 as YYEEEE. V was shortened by 4 bases and J by 1 base, with 10 bases between the two germline ends. CDR3 loop: CASSPHVGTDTQYF. CDR3 DNA: TGTGCCAGCAGCCCCCATGTGGGCACAGATACGCAGTATTTT.

This clonotype was seen only a few times. The chain combines TRBV7-9 with TRBJ2-1; D is undetermined. The CDR3 loop spans 13 amino acids. Germline V lookup: CDR1 SEHNR, CDR2 FQNEAQ (reference sequence). Trimming removed 3 bases at V and 7 bases at J, with 10 bases between. In DNA, the CDR3 is TGTGCCAGCAGCTTCCTTGACCCTAATGAGCAGTTCTTC. As protein: CASSFLDPNEQFF.

This clonotype showed up many times. V is TRBV4-2 and J is TRBJ2-7; D is possibly TRBD1 (6 bases). The germline gives CDR1 LGHNA, CDR2 YNFKEQ. With 1 base removed from V and 4 bases from J, the gap between germline ends came to 11 bases. This CDR3 is built from 14 residues. The CDR3 nucleotides are TGTGCCAGCAGCCAAGGGTCAGGGGCATACGAGCAGTACTTC. It specifies CASSQGSGAYEQYF.

The chain links TRBV5-6 to TRBJ2-7; D gene ambiguous. CDR1 is SGHDT and CDR2 is YYEEEE in the germline V gene. The CDR3 is made up of 13 amino acids. V was cut by 5 bases and J by 5 bases, with 14 bases left in between. The CDR3 loop is CASSNPVTHEQYF. CDR3 DNA: TGTGCCAGCAGTAATCCGGTCACCCACGAGCAGTACTTC.

The chain employs TRBV10-3 and TRBJ1-1, with TRBD1 identical over 8 bases. CDR1 ENHRY and CDR2 SYGVKD come from the germline V gene. This CDR3 comprises 15 residues. After removal of 6 bases from V and 0 bases from J, the junction contained 6 bases not matched to a gene. CDR3 amino acids: CAIRERQGLNTEAFF. The CDR3 DNA reads as TGTGCCATCAGGGAGAGACAGGGGCTGAACACTGAAGCTTTCTTT.

This clonotype was counted only a few times. The chain employs TRBV6-5 and TRBJ2-7, with TRBD1 identical over 8 bases. Trimming at V came to 2 bases and at J to 2 bases, leaving 5 bases not matched to a gene. Germline CDR1 and CDR2: MNHEY and SVGAGI. The CDR3 consists of 15 residues. The CDR3 DNA sequence: TGTGCCAGCAGTTACGGGACAGGCGAAGCCTACGAGCAGTACTTC. Encoded protein: CASSYGTGEAYEQYF.

This clonotype was seen a few times. The rearrangement joins TRBV6-5 to TRBJ1-1, with D hard to call. The germline V gene encodes CDR1 MNHEY and CDR2 SVGAGI. The CDR3 runs to 14 residues. V shed 2 bases and J shed 5 bases, with 12 bases lying between them. The CDR3 DNA reads TGTGCCAGCAGTTACGCCGGCGGTAGGACTGAAGCTTTCTTT. It specifies CASSYAGGRTEAFF.

This clonotype was counted a few times. The chain links TRBV4-2 to TRBJ2-6; D possibly uses TRBD1 or TRBD2 (5 bases each). Germline V gene sequence: CDR1 LGHNA, CDR2 YNFKEQ. Deletions cut 1 base from V and 5 bases from J, with 15 bases between. This CDR3 has 17 residues. The CDR3 here is CASSQGDVWLRANVLTF. CDR3 bases: TGTGCCAGCAGCCAAGGGGACGTCTGGTTGAGGGCCAACGTCCTGACTTTC.

The V and J genes are TRBV20-1 and TRBJ1-2; 9 bases match TRBD1. With 0 bases clipped from V and 5 bases from J, the junction kept 10 bases outside the gene matches. CDR1 is DFQATT and CDR2 is SNEGSKA in the germline V gene (reference sequence). There are 16 residues in the CDR3. This CDR3 reads CSARDSGTGTYYGYTF. CDR3 nucleotide sequence: TGCAGTGCTAGAGATTCCGGGACAGGGACTTATTATGGCTACACCTTC.

The J gene is TRBJ2-2, the V gene TRBV24-1; D uncertain. The germline V gene has CDR1 KGHDR and CDR2 SFDVKD. Between the trimmed V and J ends, which lost 8 bases and 6 bases, there was a span of 6 bases. This CDR3 is built from 11 residues. The CDR3 region is CATTYSGELFF. The CDR3, as DNA: TGTGCCACCACCTACTCCGGGGAGCTGTTTTTT.

In its sample, this clonotype was seen many times. The V gene is TRBV6-2 or TRBV6-3, the J gene TRBJ2-1; 8 nucleotides agree with TRBD2. V gave up 7 bases and J gave up 9 bases; unmatched junction bases: 8. This CDR3 contains 13 residues. Germline V gene data show CDR1 as MNHEY and CDR2 as SVGEGT. The CDR3 DNA reads as TGTGCCAGCATGGGGGCGGGAGGAGTTGAGCAGTTCTTC. As protein: CASMGAGGVEQFF.

The chain links TRBV12-3 or TRBV12-4 to TRBJ1-5; 9 nucleotides match TRBD1. This CDR3 spans 16 amino acids. V trimming: 6 bases; J trimming: 2 bases; junction bases outside the gene matches: 8. CDR3 DNA: TGTGCCAGCAGCGACAGGGGGTTGAGGGGCAATCAGCCCCAGCATTTT. Its translation is CASSDRGLRGNQPQHF.

The DNA for the CDR3 is TGTGCCAGCTCCCCAGGGGTGAGGGGCAATCAGCCCCAGCATTTT. Translation gives CASSPGVRGNQPQHF. The chain is built from TRBV27 and TRBJ1-5; weak D call: TRBD1 (6 bases). The ends were cut back, 8 bases at V and 2 bases at J, with 16 bases in the middle. The CDR3 contains 15 residues. Germline assignment: CDR1 MNHEY and CDR2 SMNVEV (reference sequence).

The CDR3 region is CASSQGGTEDEQYF. In DNA, the CDR3 is TGCGCCAGCAGCCAAGGAGGGACAGAAGACGAGCAGTACTTC. The gene calls are TRBV4-1 and TRBJ2-7, with 7 bases that match TRBD1. After removal of 1 base from V and 5 bases from J, the junction contained 5 bases not matched to a gene. Germline-derived CDR1 and CDR2 are MGHRA and YSYEKL. CDR3 length: 14 amino acids.

This clonotype was seen a handful of times. The chain links TRBV7-2 to TRBJ1-2; TRBD1 is a possible D gene (5 bases). The CDR3 spans 13 residues. Trimming pared 5 bases from V and 5 bases from J, leaving 12 bases between. Per the germline V gene, CDR1 is SGHTA and CDR2 is FQGNSA. The CDR3 sequence: CASSPNRSYGYTF. CDR3 DNA: TGTGCCAGCAGCCCCAACAGGTCTTATGGCTACACCTTC. Combining the CDR3 with reference TRBV7-2 and TRBJ1-2 gives the whole variable domain GAGVSQSPSNKVTEKGKDVELRCDPISGHTALYWYRQSLGQGLEFLIYFQGNSAPDKSGLPSDRFSAERTGGSVSTLTIQRTQQEDSAVYLCASSPNRSYGYTFGSGTRLTVV.

This clonotype was detected only a few times. The chain uses TRBV28 and TRBJ2-5; the match to TRBD2 covers 12 bases. The CDR3 extends over 19 amino acids. The germline CDR1 and CDR2 sequences are MDHEN and SYDVKM. V was pared by 7 bases and J by 4 bases, with 19 bases of the junction left unmatched. The CDR3 reads CASNTPWASGRVVAETQYF. The CDR3 DNA reads as TGTGCCAGCAACACTCCTTGGGCTAGCGGGAGGGTGGTCGCAGAGACCCAGTACTTC.

This clonotype has just a few counts. The chain joins TRBV6-5 to TRBJ1-6; 9 nucleotides match TRBD1. The CDR3 totals 17 residues. The V and J ends lost 1 base and 10 bases, in that order; junction bases with no gene match: 11. From germline, CDR1 is MNHEY and CDR2 SVGAGI. The CDR3 is CASSYYPNRGQGSPLHF. CDR3 coding DNA: TGTGCCAGCAGTTACTACCCCAACAGGGGGCAAGGATCACCCCTCCACTTT.

The chain combines TRBV2 with TRBJ2-4; 8 bases are shared with TRBD2. The CDR3 is 18 amino acids. The V gene end was trimmed by 4 bases and the J gene end by 0 bases; junction bases not matched to a gene: 11. Germline CDR1 and CDR2: SNHLY and FYNNEI. The CDR3 DNA sequence: TGTGCCAGCAGTGTAGTTAGCGGGGACTCAATAGCCAAAAACATTCAGTACTTC. Its protein product is CASSVVSGDSIAKNIQYF.

The table lists this clonotype with a few counts. This chain connects TRBV7-9 to TRBJ2-1; no reliable D call. Germline V lookup: CDR1 SEHNR, CDR2 FQNEAQ (reference sequence). CDR3 size: 11 residues. Trimming stripped 6 bases from V and 5 bases from J, with 5 bases between. This CDR3 is CASRGNNEQFF. The CDR3 nucleotides are TGTGCCAGCAGGGGGAACAATGAGCAGTTCTTC. The full variable domain, rest sourced from reference TRBV7-9 and TRBJ2-1, is DTGVSQNPRHKITKRGQNVTFRCDPISEHNRLYWYRQTLGQGPEFLTYFQNEAQLEKSRLLSDRFSAERPKGSFSTLEIQRTEQGDSAMYLCASRGNNEQFFGPGTRLTVL.

This clonotype was seen a few times. The rearrangement joins TRBV20-1 to TRBJ2-7; 11 positions match TRBD1. This CDR3 has 14 residues. J was trimmed by 5 bases and V by 3 bases; bases with no gene match: 6. The germline gives CDR1 DFQATT, CDR2 SNEGSKA (reference sequence). The DNA of the CDR3 is TGCAGTGCTAGCTGGACAGGGGGCTTGGACGAGCAGTACTTC. This sequence encodes CSASWTGGLDEQYF.

This clonotype was recorded a few times. The rearrangement joins TRBV6-2 or TRBV6-3 to TRBJ2-5; a possible D gene is TRBD2 (7 bases). V lost 0 bases to trimming and J lost 5 bases, with 16 bases between them. The germline CDR1 and CDR2 sequences are MNHEY and SVGEGT. This CDR3 region has 16 residues. The CDR3 DNA reads as TGTGCCAGCAGTTACTCAGGTCGCGGGGGCGGGGAGACCCAGTACTTC. Its translation: CASSYSGRGGGETQYF.

The chain joins TRBV20-1 to TRBJ2-5; TRBD1 aligns across 7 bases. Unmatched junction bases numbered 3, after V lost 7 bases and J lost 1 base. The CDR3 spans 12 residues. Germline V gene lookup returns CDR1 DFQATT and CDR2 SNEGSKA (reference sequence). The CDR3 here is CSGNRGQETQYF. CDR3 nucleotides: TGCAGTGGAAACAGGGGCCAAGAGACCCAGTACTTC.

This clonotype came up many times. The chain has TRBV20-1 and TRBJ2-1; the D is unclear. Trimming took off 2 bases at V and 3 bases at J, with 17 bases between the two ends. CDR3 length: 16 amino acids. Germline CDR1 DFQATT, CDR2 SNEGSKA (reference sequence). The CDR3 DNA sequence: TGCAGTGCTAGACCCCTACTCGCGGAAGTCTACAATGAGCAGTTCTTC. Its protein is CSARPLLAEVYNEQFF.

This clonotype was seen a few times. The chain employs TRBV7-8 and TRBJ1-5; D is uncertain. The germline V gene has CDR1 SGHVS and CDR2 FQNEAQ. The germline V and J ends were trimmed by 5 bases and 7 bases, with 9 bases remaining between them. The length of the CDR3 is 12 residues. DNA of the CDR3: TGTGCCAGCAGCCTATCCATACAGCCCCAGCATTTT. Amino acids: CASSLSIQPQHF. The whole variable domain, remainder taken from reference TRBV7-8 and TRBJ1-5, is GAGVSQSPRYKVAKRGQDVALRCDPISGHVSLFWYQQALGQGPEFLTYFQNEAQLDKSGLPSDRFFAERPEGSVSTLKIQRTQQEDSAVYLCASSLSIQPQHFGDGTRLSIL.